The clone carrying this TCR beta chain was observed a few times. The antigen remains undetermined. Other DNA sequences from this sample encode an identical CDR3 as well. Repertoires were generated with immunoSEQ multiplex PCR, while TCRdb's copy carries only in-frame clones and drops some. The data show some 140,000 clones, about nine tenths seen once. The entry originates in a study of cytomegalovirus exposure and HLA in healthy donors. Study-wide results and limits: The listing of roughly 160 TCR beta chains classed them as cytomegalovirus-associated.

The CDR3 has 14 residues. After removal of 5 bases from V and 3 bases from J, the junction contained 3 bases not matched to a gene. Germline assignment: CDR1 KGHSH and CDR2 LQKENI. Source material: PBMCs. The origin of this receptor is a man between 18 and 29 years old in good health and CMV-seronegative. The gene calls are TRBV18 and TRBJ2-7; 11 positions agree with TRBD1. Here the CDR3 reads CASSSGTGGYEQYF. The CDR3 DNA follows: TGTGCCAGCTCATCCGGGACAGGGGGCTACGAGCAGTACTTC.